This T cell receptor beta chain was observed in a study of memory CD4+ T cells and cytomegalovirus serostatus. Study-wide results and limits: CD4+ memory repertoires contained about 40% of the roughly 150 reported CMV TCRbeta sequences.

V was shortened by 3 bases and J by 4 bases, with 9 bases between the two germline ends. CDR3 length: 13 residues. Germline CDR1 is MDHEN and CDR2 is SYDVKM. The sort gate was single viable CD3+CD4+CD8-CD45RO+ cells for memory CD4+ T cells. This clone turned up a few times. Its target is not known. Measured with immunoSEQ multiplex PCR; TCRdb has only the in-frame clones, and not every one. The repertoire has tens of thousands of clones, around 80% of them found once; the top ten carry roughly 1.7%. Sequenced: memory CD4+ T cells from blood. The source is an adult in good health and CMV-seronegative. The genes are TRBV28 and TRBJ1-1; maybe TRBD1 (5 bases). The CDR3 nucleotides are TGTGCCAGCAGTTTTTTTGGGGGCACTGAAGCTTTCTTT. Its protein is CASSFFGGTEAFF.